The clone carrying this T cell receptor beta chain was seen only once. The assay was immunoSEQ multiplex PCR, and TCRdb's table has in-frame clones only and misses some. The sample has about 230,000 clones, roughly 80% seen once; the top ten hold approximately 4.4%. This entry comes from a study of blood T cell repertoires in COVID-19. Overall study: Samples taken during acute and convalescent COVID-19 were collected in the United States, Italy and Spain. Nucleic acid was either cDNA or gDNA, and it came from T cells, B-cell-depleted T cells, or PBMCs.

Germline assignment: CDR1 SGHDT and CDR2 YYEEEE. The CDR3 length is 16 residues. J lost 2 bases, V lost 7 bases, and 9 bases had no gene match. Sequencing was done on a sample of peripheral blood. The chain has TRBV5-6 and TRBJ2-3, with 11 bases fitting TRBD2. The source is a man aged 50 or older with active or convalescent COVID-19. The CDR3 protein is CASATLLAGDTDTQYF. In DNA, the CDR3 is TGTGCCAGCGCCACGCTACTAGCGGGGGACACAGATACGCAGTATTTT.